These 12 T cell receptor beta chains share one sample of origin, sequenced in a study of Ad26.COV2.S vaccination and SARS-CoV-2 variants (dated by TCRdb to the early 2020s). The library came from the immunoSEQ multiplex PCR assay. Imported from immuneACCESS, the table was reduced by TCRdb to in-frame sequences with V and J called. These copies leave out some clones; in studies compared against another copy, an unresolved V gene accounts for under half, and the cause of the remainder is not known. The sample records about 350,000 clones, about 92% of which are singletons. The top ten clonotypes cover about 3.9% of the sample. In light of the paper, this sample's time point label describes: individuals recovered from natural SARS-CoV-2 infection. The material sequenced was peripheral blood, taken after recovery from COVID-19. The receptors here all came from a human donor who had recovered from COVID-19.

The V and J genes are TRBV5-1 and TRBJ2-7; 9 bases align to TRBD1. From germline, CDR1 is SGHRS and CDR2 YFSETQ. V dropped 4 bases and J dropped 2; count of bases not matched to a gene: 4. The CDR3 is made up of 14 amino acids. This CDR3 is CASSPGTGTYEQYF. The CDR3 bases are TGCGCCAGCAGCCCCGGGACAGGGACCTACGAGCAGTACTTC.

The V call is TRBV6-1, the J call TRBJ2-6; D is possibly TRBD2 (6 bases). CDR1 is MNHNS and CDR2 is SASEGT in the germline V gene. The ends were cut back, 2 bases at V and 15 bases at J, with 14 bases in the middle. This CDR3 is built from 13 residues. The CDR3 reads CASSEPTGEDLTF. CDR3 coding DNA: TGTGCCAGCAGTGAACCCACGGGGGAGGACCTGACTTTC.

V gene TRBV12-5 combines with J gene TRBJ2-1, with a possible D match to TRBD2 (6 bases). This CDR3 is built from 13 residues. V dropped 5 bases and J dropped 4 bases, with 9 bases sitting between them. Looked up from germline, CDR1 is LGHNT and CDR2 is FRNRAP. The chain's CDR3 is CASGVGLYNEQFF. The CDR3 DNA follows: TGTGCTAGTGGTGTGGGACTTTACAATGAGCAGTTCTTC.

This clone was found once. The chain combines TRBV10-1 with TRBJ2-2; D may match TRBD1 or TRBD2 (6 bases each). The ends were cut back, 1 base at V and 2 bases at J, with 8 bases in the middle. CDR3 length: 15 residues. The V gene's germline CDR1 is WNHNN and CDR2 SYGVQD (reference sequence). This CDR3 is CASSEWGANTGELFF. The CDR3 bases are TGCGCCAGCAGTGAGTGGGGGGCAAACACCGGGGAGCTGTTTTTT.

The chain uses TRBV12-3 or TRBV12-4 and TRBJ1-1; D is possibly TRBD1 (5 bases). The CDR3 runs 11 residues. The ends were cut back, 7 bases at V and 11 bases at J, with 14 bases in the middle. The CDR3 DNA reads TGTGCCAGCACCATCAGGGAGAGGGCTTTCTTT. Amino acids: CASTIRERAFF.

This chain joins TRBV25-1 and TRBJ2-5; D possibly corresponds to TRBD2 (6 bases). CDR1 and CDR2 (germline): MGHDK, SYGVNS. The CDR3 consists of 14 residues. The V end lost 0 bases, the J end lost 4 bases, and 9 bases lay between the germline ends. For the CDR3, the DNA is TGTGCCAGCAGTGAATACCAGGGAGGAGAGACCCAGTACTTC. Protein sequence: CASSEYQGGETQYF.

As DNA, the CDR3 is TGTGCCAGCAGCCAAGGACAGGGGGAAAACTATGGCTACACCTTC. Amino acid sequence: CASSQGQGENYGYTF. The genes are TRBV4-2 and TRBJ1-2, with TRBD1 matching over 9 bases. The CDR3 loop spans 15 amino acids. Germline loops: CDR1 LGHNA, CDR2 YNFKEQ. V shed 1 base and J 2 bases; nucleotides not matched to a gene: 2.

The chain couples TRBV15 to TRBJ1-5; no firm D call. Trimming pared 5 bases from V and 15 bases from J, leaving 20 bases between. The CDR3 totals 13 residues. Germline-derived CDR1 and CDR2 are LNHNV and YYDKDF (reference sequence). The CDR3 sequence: CATSGGSGRLLHF. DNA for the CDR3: TGTGCCACCAGCGGAGGATCCGGACGACTACTGCATTTT.

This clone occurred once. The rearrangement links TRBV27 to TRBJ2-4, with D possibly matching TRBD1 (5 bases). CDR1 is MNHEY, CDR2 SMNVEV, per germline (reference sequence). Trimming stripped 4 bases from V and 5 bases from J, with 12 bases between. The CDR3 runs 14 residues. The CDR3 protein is CASSWTPTENIQYF. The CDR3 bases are TGTGCCAGCAGTTGGACACCGACCGAAAACATTCAGTACTTC.

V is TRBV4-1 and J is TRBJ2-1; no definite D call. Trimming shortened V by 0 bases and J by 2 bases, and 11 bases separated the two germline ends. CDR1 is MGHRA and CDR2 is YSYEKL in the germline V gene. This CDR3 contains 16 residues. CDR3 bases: TGCGCCAGCAGCCAAGACCGAACCTCGACCTACAATGAGCAGTTCTTC. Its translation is CASSQDRTSTYNEQFF.

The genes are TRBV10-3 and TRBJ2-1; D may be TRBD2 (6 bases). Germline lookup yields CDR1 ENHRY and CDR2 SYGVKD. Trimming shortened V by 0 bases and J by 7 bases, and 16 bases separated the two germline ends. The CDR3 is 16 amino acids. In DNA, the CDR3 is TGTGCCATCAGTGAGTCGAGGCCGGGAGTGGCAAATGAGCAGTTCTTC. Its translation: CAISESRPGVANEQFF.

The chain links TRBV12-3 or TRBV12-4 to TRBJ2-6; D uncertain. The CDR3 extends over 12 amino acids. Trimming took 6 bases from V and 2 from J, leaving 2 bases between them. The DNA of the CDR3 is TGTGCCAGCAGGCCTGGGGCCAACGTCCTGACTTTC. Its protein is CASRPGANVLTF.